The entry that follows covers one TCR beta chain sequence. The CDR3 has 16 residues. The V gene's germline CDR1 is SGHAT and CDR2 FQDESV (reference sequence). This sample was taken from a study of T cells expressing NK-cell markers. For each CDR3 protein, TCRdb gives one entry from its re-call of the 5' RACE reads, without DNA. This sample lists 550,000 to 600,000 distinct CDR3 sequences; its ten largest clones have 3% to 4.5%. The sample consisted of blood T cells: a sorted CD56 or NKG2C T cell subset, CD4+ or CD8+ T cells, or bulk PBMC T cells (not recorded which). The chain links TRBV11-1 to TRBJ2-1. The sequence derives from a young man in good health. The CDR3 here is CASSFSGKRTYNEQFF.